A single sample gave rise to the 22 T cell receptor beta chains below, sequenced in a study of regulatory T cells in long-lasting Graves disease. Time point defined: newly diagnosed GD, antithyroid drugs for less than 3 months. PBMC-extracted RNA yielded the TCR library. TCR beta libraries were built with iRepertoire HTBI primers and Arm-PCR of CDR3 regions. MiXCR, run by TCRdb on the multiplex PCR reads, gives a single entry per CDR3 protein. This table has fewer than 400,000 distinct CDR3 sequences, roughly 18% appearing once. The material was peripheral blood mononuclear cells (PBMCs), obtained at new diagnosis, from a patient treated with antithyroid drugs. The receptors here all came from a female donor with Graves disease.

The sample holds many counts of this clonotype. The V and J genes are TRBV29-1 and TRBJ1-2; no clear D gene. The CDR3 runs to 13 residues. In germline, CDR1 is SQVTM, CDR2 ANQGSEA. V dropped 1 base and J dropped 3 bases, with 9 bases sitting between them. CDR3 DNA: TGCAGCGTTGAAGTAGGGAATGACTATGGCTACACCTTC. It is translated as CSVEVGNDYGYTF.

The sample holds a few counts of this clonotype. This chain joins TRBV28 and TRBJ1-5, with D uncertain. Per the germline V gene, CDR1 is MDHEN and CDR2 is SYDVKM. V lost 9 bases and J lost 0, with 12 bases in between. The CDR3 sequence is 14 residues long. This CDR3 reads CARPEGGSNQPQHF. Here the CDR3 DNA reads TGTGCCAGGCCTGAGGGTGGTAGCAATCAGCCCCAGCATTTT.

In its sample, this clonotype was seen many times. The genes are TRBV2 and TRBJ2-1, with D unclear. CDR1 and CDR2 from the germline V gene are SNHLY and FYNNEI. Trimming removed 7 bases at V and 0 bases at J, with 13 bases between. This CDR3 is built from 15 residues. CDR3 sequence: CASTDPKSSYNEQFF. The CDR3 nucleotides read TGTGCCAGCACCGACCCGAAAAGCTCCTACAATGAGCAGTTCTTC.

This clonotype was seen many times. The gene calls are TRBV29-1 and TRBJ1-5, with D unclear. The germline gives CDR1 SQVTM, CDR2 ANQGSEA. The CDR3 length is 12 residues. Trimming cost V 6 bases and J 4 bases, with 10 bases left between them. CDR3 coding DNA: TGCAGCGTCGTGTCCGATAATCAGCCCCAGCATTTT. Translation: CSVVSDNQPQHF.

This clonotype was recorded at least ten times. The chain recombines TRBV20-1 with TRBJ1-2; D uncertain. The CDR3 spans 13 residues. The V gene's germline CDR1 is DFQATT and CDR2 SNEGSKA (reference sequence). The V end was cut by 0 bases, the J end by 7 bases, with 12 bases between. The CDR3 region has the DNA TGCAGTGCTAGAGATCCTACGGGCTTTGGCTACACCTTC. Amino acid sequence: CSARDPTGFGYTF.

This clonotype was seen ten or more times. The rearrangement links TRBV3-1 to TRBJ2-3; unclear D gene. Between the trimmed V and J ends, which lost 4 bases and 8 bases, there was a span of 13 bases. Germline V CDR1 and CDR2: LGHDT, YNNKEL (reference sequence). The CDR3 has 13 amino acids. CDR3 nucleotides: TGTGCCAGCAGCCCTTCCCTAGGTGGTACGCAGTATTTT. It encodes CASSPSLGGTQYF.

In its sample, this clonotype was seen many times. V is TRBV30 and J is TRBJ2-7, with a tentative D call TRBD1 (6 bases). Trimming cost V 0 bases and J 6 bases, with 12 bases left between them. The CDR3 is 13 amino acids. From germline, CDR1 is GTSNPN and CDR2 SVGIG (reference sequence). CDR3 sequence reads: CAWSVRRGGEQYF. The CDR3 DNA is TGTGCCTGGAGTGTACGAAGAGGGGGCGAGCAGTACTTC.

This clonotype showed up many times. V is TRBV12-3 or TRBV12-4 and J is TRBJ1-5, with 7 bases that match TRBD1. This CDR3 comprises 15 residues. V lost 6 bases to trimming and J lost 0 bases; unmatched junction nucleotides: 5. The CDR3 loop is CASSPGTASNQPQHF. CDR3 bases: TGTGCCAGCAGCCCAGGGACAGCTAGCAATCAGCCCCAGCATTTT.

CDR3 protein: CASFVNTEAFF. Here the CDR3 DNA reads TGTGCCAGTTTTGTGAACACTGAAGCTTTCTTT. V gene TRBV19 combines with J gene TRBJ1-1, with D unresolved. Germline lookup yields CDR1 LNHDA and CDR2 SQIVND (reference sequence). With 8 bases removed from V and 0 bases from J, the gap between germline ends came to 4 bases. The CDR3 is 11 residues long.

The chain employs TRBV20-1 and TRBJ1-2; D uncertain. The CDR3 contains 12 residues. CDR1 is DFQATT and CDR2 is SNEGSKA in the germline V gene (reference sequence). Between the trimmed V and J ends, which lost 6 bases and 4 bases, there was a span of 12 bases. DNA of the CDR3: TGCAGTGCCCCTTCATGTTGCTATGGCTACACCTTC. Protein product: CSAPSCCYGYTF.

In its sample, this clonotype was seen many times. The chain combines TRBV2 with TRBJ2-3, with no clear D. The CDR3 covers 11 residues. From germline, CDR1 is SNHLY and CDR2 FYNNEI. The V and J ends lost 3 bases and 8 bases respectively, with 6 bases between them. In nucleotides, the CDR3 is TGTGCCAGCAGTGATGAAGGTACGCAGTATTTT. The encoded protein is CASSDEGTQYF.

This clonotype was picked up many times. The chain combines TRBV2 with TRBJ1-5; 8 nucleotides line up with TRBD1. This CDR3 has 17 amino acids. With 6 bases clipped from V and 0 bases from J, the junction kept 10 bases outside the gene matches. Germline lookup yields CDR1 SNHLY and CDR2 FYNNEI. The CDR3 region has the DNA TGTGCCAGCAGAGCCGAAGGACAGGGATATAGCAATCAGCCCCAGCATTTT. Protein: CASRAEGQGYSNQPQHF.

This clonotype was detected only a few times. The gene calls are TRBV6-7 and TRBJ2-2; a possible D gene is TRBD1 (5 bases). TRBV6-7 is an ORF, and what it does is uncertain. The length of the CDR3 is 18 residues. V was shortened by 0 bases and J by 0 bases, with 14 bases between the two germline ends. DNA for the CDR3: TGTGCCAGCAGTTACTCGTTGCTAAAAGGGGCGAACACCGGGGAGCTGTTTTTT. This translates into CASSYSLLKGANTGELFF.

This clonotype was counted many times. The V call is TRBV6-9, the J call TRBJ2-7, with D perhaps matching TRBD1 (6 bases). Looked up from germline, CDR1 is MNHGY and CDR2 is SVAAGI. V lost 3 bases and J lost 5, with 14 bases in between. The CDR3 sequence is 14 residues long. CDR3 in DNA: TGTGCCAGCAGTTACTCTAGCAGGGGAAACGAGCAGTACTTC. This translates into CASSYSSRGNEQYF.

At least ten counts were recorded for this clonotype. The chain employs TRBV6-1 and TRBJ2-1; D gene ambiguous. Germline CDR1 is MNHNS and CDR2 is SASEGT. The CDR3 totals 12 residues. V lost 6 bases and J lost 6, with 9 bases in between. Here the CDR3 reads CASRRIANEQFF. DNA for the CDR3: TGTGCCAGCAGGCGAATAGCCAATGAGCAGTTCTTC.

This rearrangement joins TRBV30 to TRBJ2-5; 8 positions agree with TRBD2. Trimming took 5 bases from V and 9 from J; bases not matched to a gene: 11. The CDR3 has 13 amino acids. CDR1 GTSNPN and CDR2 SVGIG come from the germline V gene (reference sequence). For the CDR3, the DNA is TGTGCCTGGGATTCAGCGGGAGACGCGGCCCAGTACTTC. Amino acids: CAWDSAGDAAQYF.

This clonotype was seen a handful of times. The chain combines TRBV6-4 with TRBJ2-7; D perhaps matches TRBD1 (5 bases). The V and J ends lost 3 bases and 11 bases respectively, with 20 bases between them. Looked up from germline, CDR1 is MRHNA and CDR2 is SNTAGT. The CDR3 loop spans 14 amino acids. The CDR3 is CASSDGWQGQPKYF. The CDR3 DNA is TGTGCCAGCAGTGATGGGTGGCAGGGCCAACCAAAGTACTTC.

This clonotype was seen only a few times. This chain connects TRBV3-1 to TRBJ2-3; perhaps TRBD1 as D (6 bases). This CDR3 comprises 13 residues. V dropped 1 base and J dropped 5 bases, with 7 bases sitting between them. Per germline, CDR1 LGHDT and CDR2 YNNKEL (reference sequence). DNA of the CDR3: TGTGCCAGCAGCCAAGGGACAGTAGATACGCAGTATTTT. This translates into CASSQGTVDTQYF.

This clonotype showed up many times. V is TRBV30 and J is TRBJ1-1; D gene ambiguous. This CDR3 contains 13 residues. Trimming took 4 bases from V and 3 from J, leaving 12 bases between them. CDR1 and CDR2 from the germline V gene are GTSNPN and SVGIG (reference sequence). In DNA, the CDR3 is TGTGCCTGGACCCTAGGGCTCGACACTGAAGCTTTCTTT. Its protein is CAWTLGLDTEAFF.

This clonotype was found many times. J is TRBJ2-3 and V is TRBV20-1, with D possibly being TRBD2 (6 bases). Germline V gene sequence: CDR1 DFQATT, CDR2 SNEGSKA (reference sequence). Trimming removed 3 bases from V and 2 bases from J, with 15 bases in between. The CDR3 is 15 amino acids. CDR3 region: CSASLGSGYTDTQYF. Here the CDR3 DNA reads TGCAGTGCTAGCTTAGGTAGCGGCTACACAGATACGCAGTATTTT.

V usage is TRBV7-2 and J usage is TRBJ2-5, with 8 bases lining up with TRBD2. Germline assignment: CDR1 SGHTA and CDR2 FQGNSA. Unmatched junction bases numbered 16, after V lost 6 bases and J lost 4 bases. CDR3 length equals 17 residues. CDR3 residues: CASRPSGGQGGIETQYF. CDR3 bases: TGTGCCAGCAGACCGTCGGGGGGGCAGGGTGGTATAGAGACCCAGTACTTC.

This clonotype was found a few times. The junction differs from germline at one of its ends, possibly a read error. The chain combines TRBV28 with TRBJ2-7; D tentatively fits TRBD1 or TRBD2 (6 bases each). CDR1 and CDR2 from the germline V gene are MDHEN and SYDVKM. The CDR3 totals 14 residues. The chain's CDR3 is CTSTKGGTLGEQYF. The CDR3 DNA reads as TGTACCAGCACTAAGGGGGGAACTCTCGGGGAGCAGTACTTC.